Sequencing of this T cell receptor (beta chain) was carried out in a study of T cells expressing NK-cell markers. Study at large: Investigators obtained TCR beta repertoires from sorted CD3+CD56+NKG2C+, CD3+CD56+NKG2C- and CD3+CD56-NKG2C+ T cells. Out of eight donors sequenced, seven tested HCMV-seropositive and the remaining one seronegative.

After re-calling the 5' RACE reads, TCRdb lists one entry per CDR3 protein, DNA absent. This table holds a few hundred thousand distinct CDR3 sequences. Sequencing was done on a sample of blood T cells: a sorted CD56 or NKG2C T cell subset, CD4+ or CD8+ T cells, or bulk PBMC T cells (not recorded which). The clonotype originates from a woman between 50 and 59 years old in good health.

CDR3: CASSPARAGDQFF. The rearrangement joins TRBV5-1 to TRBJ2-1; TCRdb's D call of TRBD2 is untestable without DNA. The CDR3 has 13 amino acids. Germline CDR1 reads SGHRS; CDR2 reads YFSETQ.